The rows below give T cell receptor beta chains drawn from one sample of a study of blood T cell repertoires in COVID-19. Profiled with immunoSEQ multiplex PCR; TCRdb holds only in-frame clones, not every one. The sample lists 150,000 to 170,000 clones, around four fifths seen once, with roughly 3.7% in the top ten. The material sequenced was peripheral blood. All receptors derive from a woman aged 80 or over with acute or convalescent COVID-19. The CDR3 runs from the conserved cysteine through the conserved F or W. The order of the fields is J gene, D gene, V gene, clone size, CDR3 protein, CDR3 DNA. D genes are given only for firm matches. For some rows the clone size is stated as once, few or many, or as a class when expanded; others skip it.

>TRBJ2-7|-|TRBV23-1|-
CASSHGAGENCSYEQYF
TGCGCCAGCAGTCATGGAGCGGGCGAGAATTGCTCCTACGAGCAGTACTTC
>TRBJ1-1|TRBD1|TRBV7-9|-
CASSLVTGAEEAFF
TGTGCCAGCAGCTTAGTGACAGGGGCGGAAGAAGCTTTCTTT
>TRBJ1-4|TRBD1|TRBV27|-
CASSLSPYRGPEEKLFF
TGTGCCAGCAGTTTATCGCCTTACAGGGGCCCGGAGGAAAAACTGTTTTTT
>TRBJ2-2|TRBD1|TRBV18|-
CASSPWTGRNTGELFF
TGTGCCAGCTCACCATGGACAGGGAGGAACACCGGGGAGCTGTTTTTT
>TRBJ1-5|-|TRBV19|few
CASSAGIRQPQHF
TGTGCCAGTAGTGCAGGTATCAGGCAGCCCCAGCATTTT
>TRBJ2-6|TRBD1|TRBV19|once
CASGTGAGANVLTF
TGTGCCAGTGGAACAGGGGCTGGGGCCAACGTCCTGACTTTC
>TRBJ1-3|-|TRBV6-5|-
CASGGPLSGNTIYF
TGTGCCAGCGGAGGGCCCCTCTCTGGAAACACCATATATTTT
>TRBJ2-1|-|TRBV3-1/TRBV3-2|-
CASSQSERRLQYNEQFF
TGTGCCAGCAGCCAATCTGAACGCCGACTACAATACAATGAGCAGTTCTTC
>TRBJ1-5|TRBD1|TRBV30|-
CAWSQTGQGDGQPQHF
TGTGCCTGGAGTCAGACGGGACAGGGGGACGGTCAGCCCCAGCATTTT
>TRBJ1-1|TRBD1|TRBV6-5|-
CASISLGQGNTEAFF
TGTGCCAGCATCTCCCTGGGACAGGGAAACACTGAAGCTTTCTTT
>TRBJ1-4|-|TRBV7-9|few
CASSLVTGTGENEKLFF
TGTGCCAGCAGCTTAGTTACCGGGACTGGGGAAAATGAAAAACTGTTTTTT
>TRBJ1-1|-|TRBV29-1|once
CSTRQNTEAFF
TGCAGCACGAGACAGAACACTGAAGCTTTCTTT
>TRBJ2-3|TRBD2|TRBV5-6|-
CASSPGLVGTDTQYF
TGTGCCAGCAGCCCGGGACTAGTTGGCACAGATACGCAGTATTTT
>TRBJ1-2|-|TRBV18|-
CASSRTREDYGYTF
TGTGCCAGCTCACGTACCCGGGAAGACTATGGCTACACCTTC
>TRBJ2-5|-|TRBV2|few
CAKTRGSSKETQYF
TGTGCCAAGACCCGGGGAAGTTCAAAAGAGACCCAGTACTTC